This T cell receptor beta chain originates from a study of tumor-infiltrating lymphocytes in oesophageal squamous cell carcinoma. TCRdb analysed the PCR reads with MiXCR anew, one entry per CDR3 protein. The sample carries about 10,000 distinct CDR3 sequences, around three fifths recorded once. Sequenced input: esophageal tumor tissue. The receptor's source is a male donor with esophageal squamous cell carcinoma.

CDR3 sequence reads: CASSLARVNEQYF. The DNA for the CDR3 is TGTGCCAGCAGCTTAGCGCGGGTAAACGAGCAGTACTTC. J is TRBJ2-5 and V is TRBV7-6; tentatively, D is TRBD2 (5 bases). The J call may be incorrect, as the DNA end agrees better with TRBJ2-7. CDR1 SGHVS and CDR2 FNYEAQ come from the germline V gene. This CDR3 comprises 13 residues.